The clone carrying this T cell receptor beta chain is medium-sized within its sample. This record belongs to a study of immune characterization of retroperitoneal liposarcoma. TCRdb processed the PCR reads anew with MiXCR; each CDR3 protein has one entry. The table lists several thousand distinct CDR3 sequences, less than 30% of them singletons. This CDR3 has 15 residues. The germline V and J ends were trimmed by 1 base and 0 bases, with 8 bases remaining between them. The rearrangement joins TRBV12-3 or TRBV12-4 to TRBJ2-3, with a possible D match to TRBD1 (6 bases). Sequenced material: blood. The sequence came from a male donor with retroperitoneal liposarcoma. The CDR3 is CASSLGQGSTDTQYF. The CDR3 region has the DNA TGTGCCAGCAGTTTAGGGCAGGGGAGCACAGATACGCAGTATTTT.